This T cell receptor beta chain derives from a study of blood T cells in healthy people across ages. Germline trimming cut 5 bases from V and 5 bases from J; bases unmatched to any gene: 3. CDR3 length: 14 residues. The V gene's germline CDR1 is MNHEY and CDR2 SVGAGI. A sample-barcoded 5' primer and a J-beta primer mix were used in a second PCR of about 7 to 12 cycles. TCRdb re-called the 5' RACE reads through MiXCR, storing one row per CDR3 protein. The sample shows about 1,400,000 distinct CDR3 sequences, approximately 59% of them seen only once. The sequence was collected from a young man in good health. Sample: blood. This chain connects TRBV6-5 to TRBJ1-5; 10 nucleotides agree with TRBD1. The CDR3 DNA is TGTGCCAGCAGTAGGGGGACAGGGGATCAGCCCCAGCATTTT. This gives the protein CASSRGTGDQPQHF.